This T cell receptor (beta chain) was recorded in a study of T cell responses to AZD1222 COVID-19 vaccine. For this clone: What it recognizes is unknown.

Points from the study as a whole: Among those given AZD1222, only six were seropositive at baseline. Nearly half of unique spike-specific TCRs reportedly avoided B.1.351 and B.1.1.7 mutated regions. White British people made up most donors, females outnumbered males, and clonal diversity was possibly underestimated.

Sequenced by immunoSEQ multiplex PCR; TCRdb stores in-frame clones only, minus some. The table records 80,000 to 100,000 clones, approximately 89% of them present only once. The sequence came from an adult in good health. The sample was peripheral blood, taken on day 0 of MenACWY control vaccination.

The CDR3 bases are TGTGCCAGCAGGCTTGCGGGGGCCAACTACAATGAGCAGTTCTTC. The encoded protein is CASRLAGANYNEQFF. V usage is TRBV28 and J usage is TRBJ2-1; weak D call: TRBD2 (7 bases). Trimming cost V 6 bases and J 3 bases, with 15 bases left between them. The CDR3 length is 15 residues. Germline assignment: CDR1 MDHEN and CDR2 SYDVKM.